The rows below give T cell receptor beta chains drawn from one sample of a study of CD8 T cells in Susac syndrome. TCRdb reprocessed the immunoSEQ multiplex PCR reads via MiXCR and lists one record per CDR3 protein. The sample lists about 150,000 distinct CDR3 sequences, 90% to 95% seen once, with about 0.16% in the top ten. Specimen: CD4+ T cells from PBMCs. These receptors all come from a human donor with Susac syndrome. Each CDR3 is given with its conserved first and last residue. The order of the fields is D gene, J gene, V gene, clone size, CDR3 protein, CDR3 DNA. A D gene is named only where the DNA matches it firmly. Clone sizes are given selectively: once, few, many, or a class where the clone is expanded.

.	TRBJ1-2	TRBV5-1	.	CASSLDRSPIQGYTF	TGCGCCAGCAGCTTGGACAGGTCGCCCATTCAGGGCTACACCTTC
.	TRBJ2-1	TRBV12-3/TRBV12-4	.	CASMLAGLVDEQFF	TGTGCCAGCATGCTTGCCGGCCTGGTCGATGAGCAGTTCTTC
.	TRBJ1-5	TRBV3-1	.	CASSTQFRDQPQHF	TGTGCCAGCAGCACACAATTCAGGGACCAGCCCCAGCATTTT
TRBD1	TRBJ1-1	TRBV3-1	.	CASSLRGQGFTEAFF	TGTGCCAGCAGCCTTCGCGGACAGGGGTTCACTGAAGCTTTCTTT
TRBD1	TRBJ1-2	TRBV29-1	.	CSVEDQGAAVNYGYTF	TGCAGCGTTGAAGACCAGGGGGCGGCTGTTAACTATGGCTACACCTTC
.	TRBJ1-2	TRBV7-9	.	CASSIKLWGYTF	TGTGCCAGCAGCATAAAACTATGGGGCTACACCTTC
.	TRBJ1-6	TRBV20-1	.	CSARDQGNSPLHF	TGCAGTGCTAGAGATCAGGGTAATTCACCCCTCCACTTT
TRBD2	TRBJ2-3	TRBV12-3/TRBV12-4	.	CASSLRWGGAVRDTQYF	TGTGCCAGCAGTTTACGGTGGGGGGGAGCCGTCCGGGATACGCAGTATTTT
.	TRBJ2-1	TRBV12-3/TRBV12-4	.	CASGGRPWEQFF	TGTGCCAGCGGGGGGCGCCCGTGGGAGCAGTTCTTC
.	TRBJ1-1	TRBV4-3	.	CASSHLRDTEAFF	TGCGCCAGCAGTCACCTTCGGGACACTGAAGCTTTCTTT
.	TRBJ2-1	TRBV3-1	.	CASSPRGTNEQFF	TGTGCCAGCAGCCCCCGGGGGACCAATGAGCAGTTCTTC
.	TRBJ2-1	TRBV20-1	.	CSAHGTGDEQFF	TGCAGTGCTCACGGGACGGGAGATGAGCAGTTCTTC
.	TRBJ1-5	TRBV3-1	.	CASSSRDSNQPQHF	TGTGCCAGCAGCTCGCGAGATAGCAATCAGCCCCAGCATTTT
.	TRBJ1-4	TRBV7-9	.	CASSLQGVRPGNEKLFF	TGTGCCAGCAGCTTACAAGGTGTCCGACCGGGGAACGAAAAACTGTTTTTT
TRBD2	TRBJ2-1	TRBV11-2	.	CASNPSTSGVNEQFF	TGTGCCAGCAACCCGTCGACTAGCGGGGTCAATGAGCAGTTCTTC
.	TRBJ2-3	TRBV12-5	.	CASGSSPDFTDTQYF	TGTGCTAGTGGTTCCAGCCCTGACTTCACAGATACGCAGTATTTT
TRBD1	TRBJ2-3	TRBV25-1	.	CASSATDRGDTQYF	TGTGCCAGCAGTGCCACGGACAGGGGGGATACGCAGTATTTT
TRBD1	TRBJ2-7	TRBV12-3/TRBV12-4	.	CASNLLGQGPYEQYF	TGTGCCAGCAACTTACTCGGACAGGGGCCCTACGAGCAGTACTTC
.	TRBJ2-7	TRBV7-8	.	CASTPHPNYEQYF	TGTGCCAGCACTCCTCACCCCAACTACGAGCAGTACTTC
.	TRBJ1-2	TRBV2	.	CASSERTGLLYGYTF	TGTGCCAGCAGTGAACGTACAGGCCTCCTCTATGGCTACACCTTC
.	TRBJ2-4	TRBV20-1	.	CSATDGNIQYF	TGCAGTGCTACCGACGGAAACATTCAGTACTTC
TRBD1	TRBJ2-6	TRBV12-3/TRBV12-4	.	CASTRTGGAGANVLTF	TGTGCCAGCACCCGGACAGGGGGCGCTGGGGCCAACGTCCTGACTTTC
.	TRBJ1-6	TRBV20-1	once	CSANLQNNSPLHF	TGCAGTGCCAATCTACAGAATAATTCACCCCTCCACTTT
TRBD1	TRBJ2-7	TRBV7-2	.	CASSFSGQTYEQYF	TGTGCCAGCAGCTTCTCGGGACAGACCTACGAGCAGTACTTC
.	TRBJ2-2	TRBV5-1	.	CASSRGTGELFF	TGCGCCAGCAGTCGGGGGACCGGGGAGCTGTTTTTT
.	TRBJ2-5	TRBV3-1	.	CASRALAAKQETQYF	TGTGCCAGCAGAGCTTTGGCGGCCAAACAAGAGACCCAGTACTTC
.	TRBJ1-2	TRBV12-3/TRBV12-4	once	CASSLDYGYTF	TGTGCCAGCAGTTTAGATTATGGCTACACCTTC
TRBD1	TRBJ2-1	TRBV6-2/TRBV6-3	.	CATSLGQGQFF	TGTGCCACCTCACTCGGACAGGGTCAGTTCTTC
.	TRBJ1-6	TRBV20-1	.	CSARGSNSPLHF	TGCAGTGCTAGAGGATCGAATTCACCCCTCCACTTT
.	TRBJ1-4	TRBV12-3/TRBV12-4	once	CASSLGGGGQEKLFF	TGTGCCAGCAGTTTGGGAGGGGGAGGACAGGAAAAACTGTTTTTT
.	TRBJ2-7	TRBV25-1	.	CASSDPTSYEQYF	TGTGCCAGCAGTGATCCGACCTCCTACGAGCAGTACTTC
TRBD2	TRBJ2-7	TRBV11-2	.	CASSYNQGGEQYF	TGTGCCAGCAGCTATAACCAGGGAGGGGAGCAGTACTTC
TRBD1	TRBJ2-1	TRBV5-4	.	CASSPGTVPFNEQFF	TGTGCCAGCAGCCCCGGGACAGTTCCGTTTAATGAGCAGTTCTTC
.	TRBJ2-6	TRBV20-1	.	CSAQSYTGANVLTF	TGCAGTGCTCAATCCTACACTGGGGCCAACGTCCTGACTTTC
.	TRBJ1-5	TRBV4-3	.	CASSQDMDINQPQHF	TGCGCCAGCAGCCAAGACATGGATATTAATCAGCCCCAGCATTTT
TRBD1	TRBJ1-4	TRBV20-1	.	CSVSTGVVTNEKLFF	TGCAGTGTTAGCACAGGGGTTGTCACTAATGAAAAACTGTTTTTT
.	TRBJ2-7	TRBV27	.	CASSLSRFGGRDYEQYF	TGTGCCAGCAGTTTATCGAGATTTGGGGGGCGCGACTACGAGCAGTACTTC
.	TRBJ2-3	TRBV4-3	.	CASSLSSEDTQYF	TGCGCCAGCAGCCTTTCTAGCGAAGATACGCAGTATTTT
.	TRBJ1-4	TRBV14	.	CASSGEINEKLFF	TGTGCCAGCAGCGGTGAGATTAATGAAAAACTGTTTTTT
.	TRBJ1-1	TRBV12-3/TRBV12-4	.	CASSPSREFTEAFF	TGTGCCAGCAGTCCTAGTCGAGAATTCACTGAAGCTTTCTTT
.	TRBJ1-5	TRBV5-6	few	CASSLRGQPQHF	TGTGCCAGCAGCTTGAGGGGTCAGCCCCAGCATTTT
.	TRBJ2-5	TRBV6-6	.	CASTRGAGETQYF	TGTGCCAGCACCCGTGGGGCAGGGGAGACCCAGTACTTC
.	TRBJ1-1	TRBV20-1	.	CSARDRARGKSEAFF	TGCAGTGCTAGAGACAGGGCGCGGGGGAAATCTGAAGCTTTCTTT
.	TRBJ2-4	TRBV27	.	CASRAGPNIQYF	TGTGCCAGCAGGGCCGGGCCAAACATTCAGTACTTC
.	TRBJ2-7	TRBV5-1	.	CASSPVGPAYEQYF	TGCGCCAGCAGTCCGGTAGGTCCTGCCTACGAGCAGTACTTC
TRBD1	TRBJ1-1	TRBV27	.	CASSSVTGRKTEAFF	TGTGCCAGCAGTTCCGTGACAGGGAGGAAGACTGAAGCTTTCTTT
.	TRBJ1-2	TRBV20-1	.	CSADQGTYGYTF	TGCAGTGCGGATCAAGGGACCTATGGCTACACCTTC
TRBD1	TRBJ2-7	TRBV4-3	.	CASSLSRTGLNEQYF	TGCGCCAGCAGCCTGTCAAGGACAGGGCTAAACGAGCAGTACTTC
TRBD2	TRBJ2-1	TRBV29-1	.	CSVEGREGYNEQFF	TGCAGCGTTGAAGGGCGGGAGGGGTACAATGAGCAGTTCTTC
.	TRBJ1-2	TRBV29-1	.	CSVEGPGERGYTF	TGCAGCGTTGAGGGTCCAGGGGAGCGTGGCTACACCTTC
.	TRBJ1-6	TRBV20-1	.	CSARSTGSSYNSPLHF	TGCAGTGCTAGATCAACAGGGAGCTCCTATAATTCACCCCTCCACTTT
.	TRBJ2-5	TRBV15	.	CATSRGNGETQYF	TGTGCCACCAGCAGAGGCAATGGAGAGACCCAGTACTTC
.	TRBJ1-5	TRBV7-8	.	CASSVERGLNQPQHF	TGTGCCAGCAGCGTCGAAAGAGGGCTAAATCAGCCCCAGCATTTT
TRBD1	TRBJ1-6	TRBV12-3/TRBV12-4	.	CASRGQVGSPLHF	TGTGCCAGCAGGGGACAGGTTGGTTCACCCCTCCACTTT
.	TRBJ1-1	TRBV6-2/TRBV6-3	.	CASSKHFAEAFF	TGTGCCAGCAGCAAACACTTCGCAGAGGCTTTCTTT
TRBD1	TRBJ1-1	TRBV20-1	.	CSAPPRTGSANTEAFF	TGCAGTGCCCCCCCCAGGACAGGGAGTGCTAACACTGAAGCTTTCTTT
.	TRBJ2-2	TRBV11-2	.	CASSLEVRRELFF	TGTGCCAGCAGCTTAGAGGTTCGCCGGGAGCTGTTTTTT
.	TRBJ2-7	TRBV12-3/TRBV12-4	.	CASSFRSTAEQYF	TGTGCCAGCAGTTTTCGGTCGACAGCCGAGCAGTACTTC
TRBD2	TRBJ2-1	TRBV2	.	CASSHAGGLYNEQFF	TGTGCCAGCAGCCATGCGGGGGGGCTTTACAATGAGCAGTTCTTC
.	TRBJ1-2	TRBV4-1	.	CASSQGIRGGRAYGYTF	TGCGCCAGCAGCCAAGGGATTCGGGGGGGTAGGGCGTATGGCTACACCTTC